This note documents a single T cell receptor (beta chain) sequence. Authors' analysis steps: Estimation of nucleated cell counts relied on the amplification of reference gene primers. Some clones are missing from TCRdb's copy, which holds only in-frame ones; the method was immunoSEQ multiplex PCR. V and J calls plus clone size are reproduced from that table; the DNA served to infer D and trimming. Here the sample spans some 490,000 clones, approximately 85% being singletons. The record originates from a study of blood T cell repertoires in COVID-19. Background on the study: Sites across the United States, Italy and Spain contributed samples from acute and convalescent COVID-19. Sources were T cells, B-cell-depleted T cells, or PBMCs; the material itself was cDNA or gDNA.

The trim removed 3 bases at V and 1 base at J, leaving 3 bases unmatched. Germline V gives CDR1 MDHEN, CDR2 SYDVKM. This CDR3 region has 15 residues. The sequencing sample was made of peripheral blood. This sequence was found in a human donor in a cohort sampled during active COVID-19. This chain connects TRBV28 to TRBJ1-1; TRBD1 matches 9 bases. The CDR3 protein is CASSFWTGENTEAFF. CDR3 DNA: TGTGCCAGCAGTTTTTGGACAGGGGAGAACACTGAAGCTTTCTTT.